What follows describes a single TCR beta chain. Cohort allocation depended upon clinical history that participants reported. Sequencing was performed with immunoSEQ multiplex PCR; in TCRdb, only in-frame clones are kept and a portion is missing. The sample has more than 200,000 clones, around 90% seen once; the top ten hold more than 5%. The germline V and J ends were trimmed by 2 bases and 4 bases, with 9 bases remaining between them. The CDR3 sequence is 13 residues long. Germline lookup yields CDR1 SGDLS and CDR2 YYNGEE. This record comes from a study of blood T cell repertoires in COVID-19. The sequencing sample was made of PBMCs or T cells enriched from blood (not recorded which). The receptor's source is a woman in her twenties or thirties with acute COVID-19. The chain is built from TRBV9 and TRBJ1-2; TRBD1 might be the D (5 bases). Written as DNA, the CDR3 is TGTGCCAGCAGCGTGGATGGGGCCTATGGCTACACCTTC. Translated, it gives CASSVDGAYGYTF.